These 15 T cell receptor beta chains came from one sample sequenced in a study of Graves' ophthalmopathy and Graves' hyperthyroidism. The authors amplified TCR beta CDR3 regions, and they did so from RNA transcripts for repertoire sequencing. HTBI primers served in a first-round RT-PCR, which a second-round multiplex PCR followed. TCRdb re-derived calls from the multiplex PCR reads in MiXCR, one entry per CDR3 protein. The sample yields around 600,000 distinct CDR3 sequences, roughly 41% seen once. The sequenced sample was peripheral blood. All receptors come from an adult man with Graves' ophthalmopathy.

The V and J genes are TRBV10-3 and TRBJ2-5, with 8 bases matching TRBD2. The CDR3 runs to 14 residues. The V and J ends lost 8 bases and 4 bases, in that order; junction bases with no gene match: 9. Looked up from germline, CDR1 is ENHRY and CDR2 is SYGVKD. The CDR3 reads CAISDGAGGETQYF. The CDR3 nucleotides are TGTGCCATCTCCGATGGGGCGGGAGGAGAGACCCAGTACTTC.

The genes are TRBV4-2 and TRBJ1-4; D call uncertain. V dropped 1 base and J dropped 8 bases, with 11 bases sitting between them. CDR1 is LGHNA and CDR2 is YNFKEQ in the germline V gene. The CDR3 runs to 14 residues. CDR3 amino acids: CASSQGAQGEKLFF. The CDR3 bases are TGTGCCAGCAGCCAAGGGGCCCAAGGGGAAAAACTGTTTTTT.

As regards this clonotype: This clone may be a read error of a much larger clone one base away. V is TRBV15 and J is TRBJ2-7, with TRBD1 matching 8 bases. V was pared by 0 bases and J by 2 bases, with 6 bases of the junction left unmatched. Germline values: CDR1 LNHNV, CDR2 YYDKDF (reference sequence). CDR3 size: 16 residues. CDR3 residues: CATSRDPGQGTYEQYF. The CDR3 nucleotides are TGTGCCACCAGCAGAGATCCCGGACAGGGAACCTACGAGCAGTACTTC.

This clonotype was counted only a few times. V usage is TRBV19 and J usage is TRBJ2-2; TRBD1 matches at 12 bases. The CDR3 has 18 residues. CDR1 is LNHDA, CDR2 SQIVND, per germline (reference sequence). V shed 5 bases and J 0 bases; nucleotides not matched to a gene: 7. The DNA for the CDR3 is TGTGCCAGTAGTCCGGGACAGGGGGCCGTATCGAACACCGGGGAGCTGTTTTTT. It is translated as CASSPGQGAVSNTGELFF.

On this clonotype: An end of the junction differs from the germline gene, which may be a read error. The chain has TRBV10-3 and TRBJ2-5, with TRBD2 as a possible D gene (5 bases). CDR3 length: 14 residues. Germline V gene data show CDR1 as ENHRY and CDR2 as SYGVKD. The CDR3 is CASSPGIVQETQYF. The CDR3 bases are TGTGCCAGCAGTCCGGGAATCGTTCAAGAGACCCAGTACTTC.

Ten or more counts support this clonotype. The chain joins TRBV5-8 to TRBJ1-2; D not resolved. Germline V gives CDR1 SGHTS, CDR2 YDEGEE. Trimming left V 0 bases short and J 2 bases short, with 8 bases between. This CDR3 is built from 14 residues. The CDR3 protein is CASSLGTRNYGYTF. The CDR3 DNA reads TGTGCCAGCAGCTTGGGAACTAGGAACTATGGCTACACCTTC.

This clonotype was counted only a few times. CDR3: CASSPRLSQPQHF. CDR3 coding DNA: TGTGCCAGCTCACCTCGGTTGAGTCAGCCCCAGCATTTT. V is TRBV18 and J is TRBJ1-5; D is unresolved. V lost 3 bases to trimming and J lost 6 bases, with 9 bases between them. Germline CDR1 reads KGHSH; CDR2 reads LQKENI. The CDR3 is 13 residues long.

In this sample, this clonotype turned up many times. The J gene is TRBJ2-7, the V gene TRBV7-9; possibly TRBD1 or TRBD2 for D (5 bases each). Trimming pared 6 bases from V and 2 bases from J, leaving 20 bases between. The CDR3 runs 16 residues. Germline-derived CDR1 and CDR2 are SEHNR and FQNEAQ (reference sequence). CDR3 coding DNA: TGTGCCAGCAGTATAAGTCGGGACGCATACCCCTACGAGCAGTACTTC. As protein: CASSISRDAYPYEQYF.

This clonotype was detected ten times or more. The genes are TRBV5-6 and TRBJ1-2; D gene ambiguous. Germline CDR1 SGHDT, CDR2 YYEEEE. V was cut by 4 bases and J by 3 bases, with 10 bases left in between. This CDR3 contains 13 residues. The CDR3 loop reads CASSPGSYYGYTF. CDR3 in DNA: TGTGCCAGCAGCCCTGGCAGTTACTATGGCTACACCTTC.

In this sample, this clonotype turned up many times. This rearrangement joins TRBV10-3 to TRBJ1-2, with D tentatively TRBD1 (6 bases). The germline V and J ends were trimmed by 11 bases and 5 bases, with 21 bases remaining between them. The germline V gene has CDR1 ENHRY and CDR2 SYGVKD. The CDR3 totals 14 residues. In DNA form, the CDR3 reads TGTGCCGTGGTGGCAGGGGAAGGAGGGTATGGCTACACCTTC. Translating gives CAVVAGEGGYGYTF.

At least ten counts were recorded for this clonotype. The rearrangement uses TRBV5-1 and TRBJ2-7, with unresolved D. CDR3 size: 14 residues. The ends were cut back, 0 bases at V and 5 bases at J, with 12 bases in the middle. CDR1 SGHRS and CDR2 YFSETQ come from the germline V gene. The CDR3 DNA is TGCGCCAGCAGCTTGGGCCAAAGGGCAAACGAGCAGTACTTC. Translating gives CASSLGQRANEQYF.

Regarding this clonotype: A read error may explain this, as a much larger clone is one base away. As the CDR3 is not closed by the conserved phenylalanine or tryptophan, this likely results from a read error. As DNA, the CDR3 is TGTGCCAGCAGCTTAGCAGATGAGGGATGGGGCCAAGAGACCCAGTACGTC. Translating it yields CASSLADEGWGQETQYV. The chain carries TRBV7-9 and TRBJ2-5; possibly TRBD2 for D (5 bases). Germline CDR1 is SEHNR and CDR2 is FQNEAQ (reference sequence). Trimming cost V 0 bases and J 1 base, with 15 bases left between them. CDR3 length equals 17 residues.

This clonotype has at least ten counts. The J gene is TRBJ2-5, the V gene TRBV10-3; no clear D. The germline V gene encodes CDR1 ENHRY and CDR2 SYGVKD. The CDR3 length is 13 residues. V was pared by 0 bases and J by 5 bases, with 7 bases between. CDR3 protein: CAISESGYETQYF. CDR3 DNA: TGTGCCATCAGTGAGTCAGGGTACGAGACCCAGTACTTC.

The rearrangement uses TRBV20-1 and TRBJ1-6; D is possibly TRBD1 (5 bases). The CDR3 runs to 14 residues. Looked up from germline, CDR1 is DFQATT and CDR2 is SNEGSKA (reference sequence). V gave up 4 bases and J gave up 10 bases, with 17 bases separating them. The CDR3 nucleotides are TGCAGTGCTATCCCCGGGGGACCGAAATCACCCCTCCACTTT. The encoded protein is CSAIPGGPKSPLHF.

The rearrangement links TRBV14 to TRBJ2-7; 7 bases match TRBD1. In germline, CDR1 is SGHDN, CDR2 FVKESK. V trimming: 0 bases; J trimming: 4 bases; junction bases outside the gene matches: 9. This CDR3 contains 16 residues. In DNA, the CDR3 is TGTGCCAGCAGCCAAGATCGGGACAGCCTATTTTACGAGCAGTACTTC. Translation: CASSQDRDSLFYEQYF.